A single sample is the source of the 9 T cell receptor beta chains below, sequenced in a study of T-cell reconstitution after alpha-beta-depleted transplantation in children. Using unique molecular identifiers, the investigators prepared the TCRbeta library. MiXCR, run by TCRdb on the PCR reads, gives a single entry per CDR3 protein. The sample has around 200,000 distinct CDR3 sequences, 11% seen once. This specimen was PBMCs, taken before TCRalphabeta/CD19-depleted stem cell transplant. Receptors were obtained from a child younger than two with acute myeloid leukemia, due to receive a stem cell transplant.

This clonotype came up many times. V is TRBV12-3 or TRBV12-4 and J is TRBJ1-1; 7 nucleotides agree with TRBD1. V shed 6 bases and J 5 bases; nucleotides not matched to a gene: 21. The CDR3 is 18 residues long. The CDR3 DNA reads TGTGCCAGCAGCGCGCGGACAGGTTGGGCCCCATTGGGGACTGAAGCTTTCTTT. It specifies CASSARTGWAPLGTEAFF.

This clonotype was seen many times. This chain joins TRBV9 and TRBJ2-7; weak D call: TRBD2 (6 bases). The length of the CDR3 is 15 residues. CDR1 and CDR2 (germline): SGDLS, YYNGEE. The ends were cut back, 3 bases at V and 6 bases at J, with 19 bases in the middle. The CDR3: CASSATGTPGFEQYF. CDR3 sequence (DNA): TGTGCCAGCAGCGCCACCGGGACTCCCGGGTTCGAGCAGTACTTC.

There are many counts of this clonotype. The rearrangement joins TRBV18 to TRBJ2-1; D unresolved. This CDR3 is built from 12 residues. CDR1 is KGHSH, CDR2 LQKENI, per germline. V was clipped by 2 bases and J by 6 bases, with 5 bases between them. CDR3 sequence: CASSPNFNEQFF. The CDR3 bases are TGTGCCAGCTCACCAAACTTCAATGAGCAGTTCTTC.

This clonotype was recorded at least ten times. V usage is TRBV11-2 and J usage is TRBJ2-1; D call uncertain. The CDR3 length is 11 residues. In germline, CDR1 is SGHAT, CDR2 FQNNGV. V was shortened by 7 bases and J by 9 bases, with 10 bases between the two germline ends. The CDR3 DNA sequence: TGTGCCAGCAAATTGGGTAGTGAGCAGTTCTTC. Translating gives CASKLGSEQFF.

This clonotype has at least ten counts. The J gene is TRBJ2-1, the V gene TRBV28; TRBD1 matches at 9 bases. There are 16 residues in the CDR3. In germline, CDR1 is MDHEN, CDR2 SYDVKM. V lost 6 bases and J lost 6; bases outside the gene matches: 12. This chain's CDR3 is CASSPSPGQGLNEQFF. CDR3 in DNA: TGTGCCAGCAGCCCCTCTCCGGGACAGGGTCTCAATGAGCAGTTCTTC.

The CDR3 region has the DNA TGTGCCAGCGGGCCTAGAGGCGGGGTCTGCACTGAAGCTTTCTTT. This sequence encodes CASGPRGGVCTEAFF. The chain recombines TRBV21-1 with TRBJ1-1. TRBV21-1 is a pseudogene locus. The CDR3 extends over 15 amino acids.

This clonotype was seen more than once but under ten times. A much bigger clone sits one base away, suggesting this may be a read error. V and J are TRBV29-1 and TRBJ2-7; 7 bases align to TRBD1. V was clipped by 7 bases and J by 3 bases; unmatched bases: 3. This CDR3 spans 11 amino acids. The germline V gene has CDR1 SQVTM and CDR2 ANQGSEA. DNA for the CDR3: TGCAGCGCCGGGACAGACTACGAGCAGTACTTC. Translating it yields CSAGTDYEQYF.

This clonotype appeared a few times. The V gene is TRBV12-3 or TRBV12-4, the J gene TRBJ2-1; 13 bases match TRBD2. V shed 4 bases and J 7 bases; nucleotides not matched to a gene: 7. The CDR3 extends over 16 amino acids. CDR3: CASSSWTSGSGNEQFF. Written as DNA, the CDR3 is TGTGCCAGCAGTTCCTGGACTAGCGGGAGTGGTAATGAGCAGTTCTTC.

This clonotype showed up many times. This chain connects TRBV5-5 to TRBJ2-3, with 9 bases matching TRBD2. V lost 4 bases to trimming and J lost 4 bases; unmatched junction nucleotides: 7. The CDR3 extends over 15 amino acids. The germline CDR1 and CDR2 sequences are SGHKS and YYEKEE (reference sequence). The CDR3 spells CASSQLAGVADTQYF. For the CDR3, the DNA is TGTGCCAGCAGCCAATTAGCGGGAGTCGCAGATACGCAGTATTTT.